This T cell receptor beta chain stems from a study of cytomegalovirus exposure and HLA in healthy donors. The PCR had 60 Vbeta and 13 Jbeta primers. Original methodology: Counted up in a later analysis, unique TCR beta chains came to 65 million to 80 million, with around 11 million shared. The assay was immunoSEQ multiplex PCR, and TCRdb's table has in-frame clones only and misses some. V and J calls and clone size are as listed in that table; D and trimming were resolved from the DNA. The sample holds around 40,000 clones, roughly two thirds seen once. This CDR3 is 15 amino acids long. V was clipped by 5 bases and J by 0 bases, with 13 bases between them. Per germline, CDR1 SGHVS and CDR2 FQNEAQ. Findings and limits, study-wide: Most TCR sequences showed up rarely, but some public TCRs showed up in many donors. Later findings reportedly placed an Asian-associated ancestry cluster below the approximately 670-donor mean for N-insertions.

As concerns this clone: Its matching antigen is unknown.

What was sequenced was PBMCs. V gene TRBV7-8 combines with J gene TRBJ1-1; D gene unclear. This receptor was identified in a man aged 25 to 40 in good health and CMV-seronegative. CDR3 in amino acids: CASSLTTPLNTEAFF. As DNA, the CDR3 is TGTGCCAGCAGCCTGACAACGCCGCTGAACACTGAAGCTTTCTTT.